The 4 T cell receptor beta chains reported below all come from one sample, sequenced in a study of T cell changes during pregnancy in multiple sclerosis. Profiled with immunoSEQ multiplex PCR; TCRdb holds only in-frame clones, not every one. The sample includes about 67,000 clones, more than 85% seen only once; the top ten take 1.5% to 2%. The sequencing here drew on peripheral blood, taken in the first trimester of pregnancy. All receptors derive from a female donor in good health, enrolled as a control in a pregnancy study.

The CDR3 DNA follows: TGCAGCGTAACTCCGGGACACAAGAACACTGAAGCTTTCTTT. It specifies CSVTPGHKNTEAFF. The chain combines TRBV29-1 with TRBJ1-1; perhaps TRBD1 as D (6 bases). The CDR3 has 14 amino acids. Deletions cut 6 bases from V and 1 base from J, with 15 bases between. Germline values: CDR1 SQVTM, CDR2 ANQGSEA.

The chain combines TRBV18 with TRBJ2-7, with TRBD2 matching over 13 bases. Germline V CDR1 and CDR2: KGHSH, LQKENI. V shed 6 bases and J 3 bases; nucleotides not matched to a gene: 2. The CDR3 contains 14 residues. The CDR3 region is CASSGLAGIYEQYF. The CDR3 region has the DNA TGTGCCAGCTCGGGACTAGCGGGAATCTACGAGCAGTACTTC.

Only a few counts were recorded for this clone. V and J are TRBV30 and TRBJ1-1, with D possibly TRBD1 on 5 matching bases. The V and J ends lost 2 bases and 7 bases respectively, with 8 bases between them. This CDR3 spans 11 amino acids. Germline CDR1 reads GTSNPN; CDR2 reads SVGIG (reference sequence). The CDR3 sequence is CAWSSGVEAFF. CDR3 DNA sequence: TGTGCCTGGAGTTCGGGGGTTGAAGCTTTCTTT.

This sequence joins TRBV9 and TRBJ2-1; 7 nucleotides match TRBD2. V was pared by 2 bases and J by 6 bases, with 8 bases of the junction left unmatched. The V gene's germline CDR1 is SGDLS and CDR2 YYNGEE. This CDR3 is built from 15 residues. This CDR3 reads CASSVGGRVSNEQFF. The CDR3 bases are TGTGCCAGCAGCGTCGGCGGGAGAGTGAGCAATGAGCAGTTCTTC.